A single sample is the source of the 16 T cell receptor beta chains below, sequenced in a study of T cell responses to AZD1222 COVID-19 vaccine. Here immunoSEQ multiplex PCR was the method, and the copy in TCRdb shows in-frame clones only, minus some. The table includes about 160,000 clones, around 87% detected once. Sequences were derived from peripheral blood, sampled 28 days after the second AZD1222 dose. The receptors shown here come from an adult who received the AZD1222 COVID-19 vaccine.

The CDR3 loop is CASSDRGSGYGYTF. In nucleotides, the CDR3 is TGCGCCAGCAGTGACAGGGGAAGTGGCTATGGCTACACCTTC. The gene calls are TRBV10-2 and TRBJ1-2; possibly TRBD1 for D (6 bases). Germline CDR1 WSHSY, CDR2 SAAADI. Trimming stripped 3 bases from V and 4 bases from J, with 12 bases between. This CDR3 comprises 14 residues.

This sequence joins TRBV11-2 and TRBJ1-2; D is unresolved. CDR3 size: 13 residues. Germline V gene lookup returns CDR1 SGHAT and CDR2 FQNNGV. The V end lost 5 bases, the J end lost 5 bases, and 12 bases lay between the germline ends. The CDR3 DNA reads TGTGCCAGCAGCAGGGCAGGCCTTTATGGCTACACCTTC. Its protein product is CASSRAGLYGYTF.

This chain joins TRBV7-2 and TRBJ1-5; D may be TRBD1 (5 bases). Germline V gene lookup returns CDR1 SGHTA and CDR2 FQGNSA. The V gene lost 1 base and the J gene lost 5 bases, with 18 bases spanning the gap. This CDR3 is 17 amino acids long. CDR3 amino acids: CASSLVSGGWMDQPQHF. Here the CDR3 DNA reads TGTGCCAGCAGCTTAGTCTCGGGGGGATGGATGGATCAGCCCCAGCATTTT.

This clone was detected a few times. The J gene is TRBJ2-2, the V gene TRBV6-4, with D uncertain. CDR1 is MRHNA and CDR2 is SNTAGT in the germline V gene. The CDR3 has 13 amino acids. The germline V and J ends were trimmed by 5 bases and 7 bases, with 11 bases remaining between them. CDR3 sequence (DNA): TGTGCCAGCAGTAGGGTTGAGAACGGGGAGCTGTTTTTT. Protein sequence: CASSRVENGELFF.

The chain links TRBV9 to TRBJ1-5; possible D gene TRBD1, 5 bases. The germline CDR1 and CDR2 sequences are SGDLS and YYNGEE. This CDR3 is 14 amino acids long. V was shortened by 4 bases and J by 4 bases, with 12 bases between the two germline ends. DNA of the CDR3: TGTGCCAGCAGCCCTCGGGGGGGGAATCAGCCCCAGCATTTT. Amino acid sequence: CASSPRGGNQPQHF. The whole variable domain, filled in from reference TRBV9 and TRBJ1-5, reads DSGVTQTPKHLITATGQRVTLRCSPRSGDLSVYWYQQSLDQGLQFLIQYYNGEERAKGNILERFSAQQFPDLHSELNLSSLELGDSALYFCASSPRGGNQPQHFGDGTRLSIL.

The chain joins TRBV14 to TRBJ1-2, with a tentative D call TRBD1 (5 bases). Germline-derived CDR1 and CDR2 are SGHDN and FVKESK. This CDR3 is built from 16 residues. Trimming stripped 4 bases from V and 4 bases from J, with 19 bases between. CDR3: CASSPPRPLGTYGYTF. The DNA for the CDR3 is TGTGCCAGCAGCCCCCCTCGTCCTTTGGGGACCTATGGCTACACCTTC.

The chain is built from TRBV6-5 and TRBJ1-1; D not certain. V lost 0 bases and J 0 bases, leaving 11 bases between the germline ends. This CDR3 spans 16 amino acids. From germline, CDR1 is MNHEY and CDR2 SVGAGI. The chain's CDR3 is CASSYSSVRVNTEAFF. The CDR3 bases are TGTGCCAGCAGTTACTCGAGCGTCCGGGTGAACACTGAAGCTTTCTTT.

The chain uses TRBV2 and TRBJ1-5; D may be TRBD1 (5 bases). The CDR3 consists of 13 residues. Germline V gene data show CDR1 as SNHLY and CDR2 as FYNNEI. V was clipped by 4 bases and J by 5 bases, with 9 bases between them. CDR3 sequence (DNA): TGTGCCAGCAGTGTGGGCAGGGATCAGCCCCAGCATTTT. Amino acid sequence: CASSVGRDQPQHF.

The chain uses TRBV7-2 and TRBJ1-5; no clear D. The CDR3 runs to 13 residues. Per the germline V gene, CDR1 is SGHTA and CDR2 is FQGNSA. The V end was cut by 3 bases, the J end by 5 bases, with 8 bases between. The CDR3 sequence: CASSFAPDQPQHF. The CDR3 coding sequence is TGTGCCAGCAGCTTTGCGCCAGATCAGCCCCAGCATTTT.

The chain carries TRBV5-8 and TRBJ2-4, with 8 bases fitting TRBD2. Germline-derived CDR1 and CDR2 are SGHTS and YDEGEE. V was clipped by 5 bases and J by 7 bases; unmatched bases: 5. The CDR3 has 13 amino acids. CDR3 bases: TGTGCCAGCAGTTTAGCGGGGCGGAACATTCAGTACTTC. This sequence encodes CASSLAGRNIQYF.

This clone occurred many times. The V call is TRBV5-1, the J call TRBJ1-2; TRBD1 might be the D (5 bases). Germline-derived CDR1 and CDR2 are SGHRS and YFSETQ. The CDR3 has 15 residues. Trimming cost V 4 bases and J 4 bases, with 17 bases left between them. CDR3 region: CASSDGHPAGYGYTF. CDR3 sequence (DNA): TGCGCCAGCAGCGACGGACATCCGGCAGGCTATGGCTACACCTTC.

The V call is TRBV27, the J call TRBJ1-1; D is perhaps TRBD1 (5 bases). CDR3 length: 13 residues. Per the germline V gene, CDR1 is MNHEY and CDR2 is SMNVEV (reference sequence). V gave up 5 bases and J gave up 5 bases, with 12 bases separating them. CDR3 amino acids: CASSPLEGTEAFF. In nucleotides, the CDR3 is TGTGCCAGCAGTCCCCTAGAGGGGACTGAAGCTTTCTTT.

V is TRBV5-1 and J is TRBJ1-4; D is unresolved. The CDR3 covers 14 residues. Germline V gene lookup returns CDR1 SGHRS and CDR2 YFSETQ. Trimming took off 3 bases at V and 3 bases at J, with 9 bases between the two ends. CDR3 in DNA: TGCGCCAGCAGCTCTAACAGACCTAATGAAAAACTGTTTTTT. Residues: CASSSNRPNEKLFF.

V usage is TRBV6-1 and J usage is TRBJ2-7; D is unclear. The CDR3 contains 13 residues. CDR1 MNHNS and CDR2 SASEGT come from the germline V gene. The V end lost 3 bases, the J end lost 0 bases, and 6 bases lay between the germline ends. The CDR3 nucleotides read TGTGCCAGCAGTGACGGCGGCTCCTACGAGCAGTACTTC. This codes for CASSDGGSYEQYF.

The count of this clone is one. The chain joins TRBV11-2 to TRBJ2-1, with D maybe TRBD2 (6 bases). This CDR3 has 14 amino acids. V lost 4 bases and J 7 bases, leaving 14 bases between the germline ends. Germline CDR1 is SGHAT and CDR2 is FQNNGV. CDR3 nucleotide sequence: TGTGCCAGCAGCTGGACCTGGGGGGATAATGAGCAGTTCTTC. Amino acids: CASSWTWGDNEQFF. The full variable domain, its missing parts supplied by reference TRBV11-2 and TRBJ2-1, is EAGVAQSPRYKIIEKRQSVAFWCNPISGHATLYWYQQILGQGPKLLIQFQNNGVVDDSQLPKDRFSAERLKGVDSTLKIQPAKLEDSAVYLCASSWTWGDNEQFFGPGTRLTVL.

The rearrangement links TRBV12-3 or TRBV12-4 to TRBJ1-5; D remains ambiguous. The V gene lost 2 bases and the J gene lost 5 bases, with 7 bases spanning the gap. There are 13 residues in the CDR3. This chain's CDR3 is CASSLTSHQPQHF. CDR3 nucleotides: TGTGCCAGCAGTTTAACAAGTCATCAGCCCCAGCATTTT.